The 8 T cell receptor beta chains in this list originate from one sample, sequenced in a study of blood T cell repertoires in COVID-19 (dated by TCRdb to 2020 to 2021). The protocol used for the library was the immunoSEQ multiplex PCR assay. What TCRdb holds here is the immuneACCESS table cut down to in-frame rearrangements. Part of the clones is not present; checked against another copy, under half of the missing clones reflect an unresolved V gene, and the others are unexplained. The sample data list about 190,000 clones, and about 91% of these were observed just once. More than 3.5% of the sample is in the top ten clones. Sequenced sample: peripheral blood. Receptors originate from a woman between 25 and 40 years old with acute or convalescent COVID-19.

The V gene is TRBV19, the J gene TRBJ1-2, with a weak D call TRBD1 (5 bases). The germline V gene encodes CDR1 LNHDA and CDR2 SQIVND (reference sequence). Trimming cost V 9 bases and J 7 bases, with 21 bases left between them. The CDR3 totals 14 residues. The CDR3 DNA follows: TGTGCCAGCAATTTCCTCGCTGGCAGGGCTGGCTACACCTTC. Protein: CASNFLAGRAGYTF.

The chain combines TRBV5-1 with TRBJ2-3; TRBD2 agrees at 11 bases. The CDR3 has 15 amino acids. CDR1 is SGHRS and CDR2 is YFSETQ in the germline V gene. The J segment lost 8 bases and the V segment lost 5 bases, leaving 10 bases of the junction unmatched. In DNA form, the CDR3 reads TGCGCCAGCAGGCTTACTAGCGGGAGTTCCGGTACGCAGTATTTT. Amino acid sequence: CASRLTSGSSGTQYF.

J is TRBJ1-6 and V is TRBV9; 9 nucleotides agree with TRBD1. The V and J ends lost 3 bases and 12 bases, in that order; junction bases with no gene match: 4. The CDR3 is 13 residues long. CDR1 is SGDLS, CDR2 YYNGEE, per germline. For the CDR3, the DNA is TGTGCCAGCAGCGCGACAGGGGGGGAACCCCTCCACTTT. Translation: CASSATGGEPLHF.

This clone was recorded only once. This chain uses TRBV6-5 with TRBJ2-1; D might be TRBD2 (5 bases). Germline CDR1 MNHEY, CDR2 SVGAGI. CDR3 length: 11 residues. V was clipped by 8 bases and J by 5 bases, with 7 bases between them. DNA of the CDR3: TGTGCCAGCCGAGCGGACAATGAGCAGTTCTTC. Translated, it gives CASRADNEQFF.

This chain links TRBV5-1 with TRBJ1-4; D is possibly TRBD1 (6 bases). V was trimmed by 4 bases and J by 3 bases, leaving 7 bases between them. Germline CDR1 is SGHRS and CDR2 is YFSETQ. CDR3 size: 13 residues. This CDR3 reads CASSQGSNEKLFF. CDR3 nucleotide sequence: TGCGCCAGCAGCCAGGGGTCTAATGAAAAACTGTTTTTT.

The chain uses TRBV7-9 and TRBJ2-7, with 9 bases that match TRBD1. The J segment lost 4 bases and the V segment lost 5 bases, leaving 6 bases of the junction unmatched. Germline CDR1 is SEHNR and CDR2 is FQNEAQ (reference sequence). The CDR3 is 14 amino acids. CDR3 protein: CASSPGTGRYEQYF. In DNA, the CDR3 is TGTGCCAGCAGCCCCGGGACAGGGCGATACGAGCAGTACTTC.

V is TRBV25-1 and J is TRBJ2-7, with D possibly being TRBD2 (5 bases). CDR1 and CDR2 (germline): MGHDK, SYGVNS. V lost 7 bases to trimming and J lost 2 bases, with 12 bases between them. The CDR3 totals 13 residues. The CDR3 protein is CASTRAGAYEQYF. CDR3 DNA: TGTGCCAGCACGCGGGCCGGAGCCTACGAGCAGTACTTC.

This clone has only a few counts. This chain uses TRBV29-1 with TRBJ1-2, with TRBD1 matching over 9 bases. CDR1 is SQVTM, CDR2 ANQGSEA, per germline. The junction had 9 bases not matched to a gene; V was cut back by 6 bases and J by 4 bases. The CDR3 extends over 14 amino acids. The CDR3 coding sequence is TGCAGCGTAACAGGGGGCGATCGTGTCTATGGCTACACCTTC. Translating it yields CSVTGGDRVYGYTF.